The rows below give T cell receptor beta chains drawn from one sample of a study of blood T cell repertoires in COVID-19. Measured with immunoSEQ multiplex PCR; TCRdb has only the in-frame clones, and not every one. The sample consists of more than 250,000 clones, around 87% of them appearing once. Specimen: PBMCs or T cells enriched from blood (not recorded which). The receptor source for this set is a young woman who had recovered from COVID-19. Each CDR3 is given with its conserved first and last residue. The order of the fields is clone size, D gene, J gene, V gene, CDR3 length, CDR3 protein, CDR3 DNA. The D gene is left open where the match is weak. Not every row has a clone size; where given, it reads once, few, many or a size class.

clone_size: -
d_call: TRBD1
j_call: TRBJ2-2
v_call: TRBV27
cdr3_length: 16
cdr3_aa: CASSGWDRVGTGELFF
cdr3_nt: TGTGCCAGCAGTGGGTGGGACAGGGTAGGGACCGGGGAGCTGTTTTTT

clone_size: few
d_call: -
j_call: TRBJ1-2
v_call: TRBV28
cdr3_length: 14
cdr3_aa: CASGIQGPNYGYTF
cdr3_nt: TGTGCCAGTGGGATACAGGGACCAAACTATGGCTACACCTTC

clone_size: -
d_call: -
j_call: TRBJ2-3
v_call: TRBV7-9
cdr3_length: 13
cdr3_aa: CASSLEQTDTQYF
cdr3_nt: TGTGCCAGCAGCTTAGAACAGACAGATACGCAGTATTTT

clone_size: -
d_call: TRBD2
j_call: TRBJ2-7
v_call: TRBV10-3
cdr3_length: 14
cdr3_aa: CASSDSGGAHEQYF
cdr3_nt: TGTGCCAGTTCGGATAGCGGGGGGGCCCACGAGCAGTACTTC

clone_size: -
d_call: TRBD1
j_call: TRBJ1-3
v_call: TRBV7-9
cdr3_length: 15
cdr3_aa: CASSPLTGKSDTIYF
cdr3_nt: TGTGCCAGCAGCCCCCTGACAGGGAAATCAGACACCATATATTTT

clone_size: -
d_call: -
j_call: TRBJ1-4
v_call: TRBV11-2
cdr3_length: 15
cdr3_aa: CASSLEFTWGEKLFF
cdr3_nt: TGTGCCAGCAGCTTAGAGTTCACCTGGGGCGAAAAACTGTTTTTT

clone_size: -
d_call: -
j_call: TRBJ2-3
v_call: TRBV5-6
cdr3_length: 14
cdr3_aa: CASSRTGTTDTQYF
cdr3_nt: TGTGCCAGCAGCCGTACAGGGACCACAGATACGCAGTATTTT

clone_size: -
d_call: TRBD2
j_call: TRBJ2-1
v_call: TRBV6-1
cdr3_length: 16
cdr3_aa: CASSEYRAGLYNEQFF
cdr3_nt: TGTGCCAGCAGTGAATATCGAGCGGGGCTTTACAATGAGCAGTTCTTC

clone_size: -
d_call: TRBD2
j_call: TRBJ2-1
v_call: TRBV9
cdr3_length: 15
cdr3_aa: CASSAGTSGGNEQFF
cdr3_nt: TGTGCCAGCAGCGCCGGGACTAGCGGTGGCAATGAGCAGTTCTTC

clone_size: -
d_call: TRBD2
j_call: TRBJ2-2
v_call: TRBV4-1
cdr3_length: 17
cdr3_aa: CASRQAGGRPNTGELFF
cdr3_nt: TGCGCCAGCAGGCAAGCGGGGGGGAGACCTAACACCGGGGAGCTGTTTTTT

clone_size: once
d_call: TRBD1
j_call: TRBJ1-4
v_call: TRBV10-2
cdr3_length: 13
cdr3_aa: CATADRRGEKLFF
cdr3_nt: TGCGCCACCGCGGACAGGAGAGGAGAAAAACTGTTTTTT

clone_size: -
d_call: -
j_call: TRBJ1-2
v_call: TRBV28
cdr3_length: 14
cdr3_aa: CASSSPGRIGGYTF
cdr3_nt: TGTGCCAGCTCTTCCCCCGGGAGGATAGGTGGCTACACCTTC

clone_size: -
d_call: TRBD2
j_call: TRBJ2-1
v_call: TRBV5-1
cdr3_length: 16
cdr3_aa: CASSDSGASGYNEQFF
cdr3_nt: TGCGCCAGCTCCGATAGTGGGGCTAGCGGCTACAATGAGCAGTTCTTC

clone_size: -
d_call: TRBD2
j_call: TRBJ2-1
v_call: TRBV20-1
cdr3_length: 16
cdr3_aa: CSASRVRGLAGGEQFF
cdr3_nt: TGCAGTGCTAGTAGGGTTCGTGGACTAGCAGGAGGTGAGCAGTTCTTC

clone_size: -
d_call: TRBD1
j_call: TRBJ1-2
v_call: TRBV5-1
cdr3_length: 16
cdr3_aa: CASSLNPGQGISGYTF
cdr3_nt: TGCGCCAGCAGCTTAAACCCGGGACAGGGAATTTCTGGCTACACCTTC

clone_size: -
d_call: -
j_call: TRBJ1-1
v_call: TRBV5-1
cdr3_length: 14
cdr3_aa: CASSSRVENTEAFF
cdr3_nt: TGCGCCAGCAGCAGCCGGGTCGAGAACACTGAAGCTTTCTTT

clone_size: few
d_call: -
j_call: TRBJ2-7
v_call: TRBV6-6
cdr3_length: 15
cdr3_aa: CASSSGQLSSYEQYF
cdr3_nt: TGTGCCAGCAGTTCCGGACAGCTGAGCTCCTACGAGCAGTACTTC

clone_size: -
d_call: -
j_call: TRBJ1-1
v_call: TRBV7-9
cdr3_length: 14
cdr3_aa: CASSSGHINTEAFF
cdr3_nt: TGTGCCAGCAGCTCGGGACATATTAACACTGAAGCTTTCTTT

clone_size: -
d_call: TRBD1
j_call: TRBJ2-7
v_call: TRBV28
cdr3_length: 14
cdr3_aa: CASTPGGQGYEQYF
cdr3_nt: TGTGCCAGCACCCCCGGGGGACAGGGCTACGAGCAGTACTTC

clone_size: few
d_call: -
j_call: TRBJ1-1
v_call: TRBV6-5
cdr3_length: 14
cdr3_aa: CASSPWTANTEAFF
cdr3_nt: TGTGCCAGCAGTCCTTGGACAGCGAACACTGAAGCTTTCTTT

clone_size: -
d_call: -
j_call: TRBJ1-2
v_call: TRBV2
cdr3_length: 13
cdr3_aa: CASSAGIPYGYTF
cdr3_nt: TGTGCCAGCAGTGCGGGTATACCTTATGGCTACACCTTC

clone_size: -
d_call: -
j_call: TRBJ2-2
v_call: TRBV12-3/TRBV12-4
cdr3_length: 12
cdr3_aa: CASSLLTGELFF
cdr3_nt: TGTGCCAGCAGTTTACTAACCGGGGAGCTGTTTTTT

clone_size: -
d_call: -
j_call: TRBJ2-1
v_call: TRBV10-3
cdr3_length: 14
cdr3_aa: CAISEGLSYNEQFF
cdr3_nt: TGTGCCATCAGTGAGGGGCTATCCTACAATGAGCAGTTCTTC

clone_size: -
d_call: -
j_call: TRBJ1-1
v_call: TRBV28
cdr3_length: 16
cdr3_aa: CASSLIPGLLNTEAFF
cdr3_nt: TGTGCCAGCAGTTTAATTCCAGGGCTATTGAACACTGAAGCTTTCTTT

clone_size: -
d_call: -
j_call: TRBJ2-1
v_call: TRBV1
cdr3_length: 17
cdr3_aa: CTSSQENGLAGGNEQFF
cdr3_nt: TGCACCAGCAGCCAAGAAAACGGGCTAGCGGGGGGCAATGAGCAGTTCTTC

clone_size: -
d_call: -
j_call: TRBJ1-1
v_call: TRBV29-1
cdr3_length: 13
cdr3_aa: CSTMGQGNTEAFF
cdr3_nt: TGCAGCACCATGGGACAAGGGAACACTGAAGCTTTCTTT

clone_size: -
d_call: TRBD2
j_call: TRBJ2-1
v_call: TRBV5-4
cdr3_length: 16
cdr3_aa: CASSQNRLAPYNEQFF
cdr3_nt: TGTGCCAGCAGCCAGAACCGACTAGCGCCCTACAATGAGCAGTTCTTC

clone_size: -
d_call: -
j_call: TRBJ2-7
v_call: TRBV5-1
cdr3_length: 17
cdr3_aa: CASSLGQEAGYAYEQYF
cdr3_nt: TGCGCCAGCAGCTTGGGACAGGAGGCAGGGTATGCCTACGAGCAGTACTTC

clone_size: -
d_call: -
j_call: TRBJ1-5
v_call: TRBV19
cdr3_length: 19
cdr3_aa: CASSMEDRDIYVSNQPQHF
cdr3_nt: TGTGCCAGTAGTATGGAGGACCGGGACATTTATGTTAGCAATCAGCCCCAGCATTTT

clone_size: -
d_call: -
j_call: TRBJ1-2
v_call: TRBV7-9
cdr3_length: 14
cdr3_aa: CASSLGGGGYGYTF
cdr3_nt: TGTGCCAGCAGCTTAGGAGGCGGGGGCTATGGCTACACCTTC

clone_size: -
d_call: -
j_call: TRBJ2-2
v_call: TRBV18
cdr3_length: 14
cdr3_aa: CASSPRKDTGELFF
cdr3_nt: TGTGCCAGCTCACCCAGAAAAGACACCGGGGAGCTGTTTTTT

clone_size: once
d_call: TRBD1
j_call: TRBJ2-1
v_call: TRBV5-5
cdr3_length: 15
cdr3_aa: CASSRQGGSYNEQFF
cdr3_nt: TGTGCCAGCAGCCGACAGGGCGGGTCCTACAATGAGCAGTTCTTC

clone_size: -
d_call: -
j_call: TRBJ1-2
v_call: TRBV28
cdr3_length: 12
cdr3_aa: CASSQTDYGYTF
cdr3_nt: TGTGCCAGCAGCCAGACAGACTATGGCTACACCTTC

clone_size: -
d_call: TRBD1
j_call: TRBJ1-1
v_call: TRBV20-1
cdr3_length: 14
cdr3_aa: CSASRQQGAGEAFF
cdr3_nt: TGCAGTGCTAGTAGACAACAGGGGGCCGGTGAAGCTTTCTTT

clone_size: -
d_call: -
j_call: TRBJ1-2
v_call: TRBV19
cdr3_length: 12
cdr3_aa: CASSIAESSYTF
cdr3_nt: TGTGCCAGTAGTATAGCTGAGTCGAGCTACACCTTC

clone_size: -
d_call: -
j_call: TRBJ2-3
v_call: TRBV5-1
cdr3_length: 16
cdr3_aa: CASSLEDFMLTDTQYF
cdr3_nt: TGCGCCAGCAGCTTGGAGGACTTTATGCTCACAGATACGCAGTATTTT

clone_size: few
d_call: TRBD1
j_call: TRBJ1-1
v_call: TRBV9
cdr3_length: 13
cdr3_aa: CASSLTGGAGAFF
cdr3_nt: TGTGCCAGCAGTCTGACAGGGGGCGCCGGGGCTTTCTTT

clone_size: -
d_call: TRBD1
j_call: TRBJ1-4
v_call: TRBV5-4
cdr3_length: 15
cdr3_aa: CASSFRGQTNEKLFF
cdr3_nt: TGTGCCAGCAGCTTCAGGGGGCAAACTAATGAAAAACTGTTTTTT

clone_size: -
d_call: -
j_call: TRBJ1-5
v_call: TRBV15
cdr3_length: 17
cdr3_aa: CATSRDGAKGVNQPQHF
cdr3_nt: TGTGCCACCAGCAGAGATGGGGCCAAGGGGGTCAATCAGCCCCAGCATTTT

clone_size: -
d_call: TRBD2
j_call: TRBJ2-3
v_call: TRBV24-1
cdr3_length: 16
cdr3_aa: CATSDVGRGGTDTQYF
cdr3_nt: TGTGCCACCAGTGATGTTGGACGGGGGGGCACAGATACGCAGTATTTT

clone_size: -
d_call: -
j_call: TRBJ1-1
v_call: TRBV4-1
cdr3_length: 15
cdr3_aa: CASSLEGQVNTEAFF
cdr3_nt: TGCGCCAGCAGCCTAGAAGGACAAGTGAACACTGAAGCTTTCTTT

clone_size: -
d_call: TRBD2
j_call: TRBJ2-3
v_call: TRBV2
cdr3_length: 17
cdr3_aa: CAGDWTSGGLGVDTQYF
cdr3_nt: TGTGCCGGGGACTGGACTAGCGGGGGCTTAGGAGTAGATACGCAGTATTTT

clone_size: -
d_call: -
j_call: TRBJ2-7
v_call: TRBV28
cdr3_length: 16
cdr3_aa: CASTLYGGATSYEQYF
cdr3_nt: TGTGCCAGCACCCTGTATGGGGGGGCCACCTCCTACGAGCAGTACTTC

clone_size: -
d_call: -
j_call: TRBJ1-6
v_call: TRBV7-2
cdr3_length: 18
cdr3_aa: CASSFGVSGGSYNSPLHF
cdr3_nt: TGTGCCAGCAGCTTTGGTGTCTCCGGGGGCTCCTATAATTCACCCCTCCACTTT

clone_size: -
d_call: TRBD1
j_call: TRBJ1-1
v_call: TRBV27
cdr3_length: 15
cdr3_aa: CASSLSPGQGTEAFF
cdr3_nt: TGTGCCAGCAGTTTATCGCCCGGACAGGGAACTGAAGCTTTCTTT

clone_size: -
d_call: TRBD1
j_call: TRBJ2-2
v_call: TRBV19
cdr3_length: 15
cdr3_aa: CASSIQGAGTGELFF
cdr3_nt: TGTGCCAGTAGTATTCAGGGGGCTGGCACCGGGGAGCTGTTTTTT

clone_size: -
d_call: -
j_call: TRBJ1-5
v_call: TRBV19
cdr3_length: 13
cdr3_aa: CASRDRPNQPQHF
cdr3_nt: TGTGCCAGTAGGGACAGACCCAATCAGCCCCAGCATTTT

clone_size: -
d_call: -
j_call: TRBJ1-1
v_call: TRBV6-5
cdr3_length: 14
cdr3_aa: CASSYTFRDTEAFF
cdr3_nt: TGTGCCAGCAGTTACACTTTCCGGGACACTGAAGCTTTCTTT

clone_size: -
d_call: -
j_call: TRBJ2-3
v_call: TRBV7-3
cdr3_length: 16
cdr3_aa: CASSLRGELSTDTQYF
cdr3_nt: TGTGCCAGCAGCCTAAGGGGGGAACTTAGCACAGATACGCAGTATTTT

clone_size: -
d_call: -
j_call: TRBJ1-1
v_call: TRBV9
cdr3_length: 15
cdr3_aa: CASSVGSSAGTEAFF
cdr3_nt: TGTGCCAGCAGCGTAGGAAGTTCAGCAGGAACTGAAGCTTTCTTT

clone_size: -
d_call: -
j_call: TRBJ1-1
v_call: TRBV5-1
cdr3_length: 12
cdr3_aa: CASGKQGSEAFF
cdr3_nt: TGCGCCAGCGGCAAACAGGGAAGTGAAGCTTTCTTT

clone_size: -
d_call: TRBD1
j_call: TRBJ1-4
v_call: TRBV18
cdr3_length: 14
cdr3_aa: CASCTGTGGEKLFF
cdr3_nt: TGTGCCAGCTGCACCGGGACAGGAGGCGAAAAACTGTTTTTT

clone_size: -
d_call: TRBD1
j_call: TRBJ1-1
v_call: TRBV2
cdr3_length: 16
cdr3_aa: CASRDHQGQGGTEAFF
cdr3_nt: TGTGCCAGCAGGGACCATCAGGGACAGGGGGGAACTGAAGCTTTCTTT

clone_size: -
d_call: -
j_call: TRBJ1-1
v_call: TRBV6-5
cdr3_length: 15
cdr3_aa: CASSPSFSRGTEAFF
cdr3_nt: TGTGCCAGCAGTCCCAGTTTCTCCAGAGGCACTGAAGCTTTCTTT

clone_size: -
d_call: TRBD1
j_call: TRBJ2-7
v_call: TRBV5-4
cdr3_length: 12
cdr3_aa: CASRETGSEQYF
cdr3_nt: TGTGCCAGCAGGGAGACAGGGAGCGAGCAGTACTTC

clone_size: -
d_call: -
j_call: TRBJ1-1
v_call: TRBV27
cdr3_length: 13
cdr3_aa: CASKGHGEHGAFF
cdr3_nt: TGTGCCAGCAAGGGGCATGGGGAACACGGAGCATTCTTT

clone_size: -
d_call: -
j_call: TRBJ2-7
v_call: TRBV5-6
cdr3_length: 13
cdr3_aa: CASSLGTVRGQYF
cdr3_nt: TGTGCCAGCAGCTTGGGCACGGTCCGTGGGCAGTACTTC

clone_size: -
d_call: -
j_call: TRBJ1-1
v_call: TRBV2
cdr3_length: 16
cdr3_aa: CASSEPPGSWDTEAFF
cdr3_nt: TGTGCCAGCAGCGAACCTCCAGGTTCGTGGGACACTGAAGCTTTCTTT

clone_size: -
d_call: TRBD1
j_call: TRBJ1-2
v_call: TRBV5-1
cdr3_length: 16
cdr3_aa: CASSVDPGQGIYGYTF
cdr3_nt: TGCGCCAGCAGCGTAGACCCGGGACAGGGGATCTATGGCTACACCTTC

clone_size: few
d_call: -
j_call: TRBJ1-2
v_call: TRBV2
cdr3_length: 14
cdr3_aa: CASTRDNSNYGYTF
cdr3_nt: TGTGCCAGCACCAGGGATAATTCTAACTATGGCTACACCTTC